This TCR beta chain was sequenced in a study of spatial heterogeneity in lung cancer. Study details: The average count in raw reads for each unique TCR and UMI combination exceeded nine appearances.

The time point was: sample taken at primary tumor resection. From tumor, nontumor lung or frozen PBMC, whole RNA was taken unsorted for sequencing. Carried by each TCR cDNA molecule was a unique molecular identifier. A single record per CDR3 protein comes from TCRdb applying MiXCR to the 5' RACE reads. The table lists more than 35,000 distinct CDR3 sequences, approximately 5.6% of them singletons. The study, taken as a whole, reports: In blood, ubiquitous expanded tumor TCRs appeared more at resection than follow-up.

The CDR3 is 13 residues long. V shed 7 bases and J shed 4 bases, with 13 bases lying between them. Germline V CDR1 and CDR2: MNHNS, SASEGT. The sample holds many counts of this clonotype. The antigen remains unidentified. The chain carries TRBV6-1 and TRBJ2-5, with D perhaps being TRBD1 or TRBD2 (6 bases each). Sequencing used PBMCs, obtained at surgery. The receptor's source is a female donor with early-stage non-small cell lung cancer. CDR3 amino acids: CASNRPGAETQYF. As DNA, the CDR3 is TGTGCCAGCAATCGTCCGGGGGCAGAGACCCAGTACTTC.